The entry that follows covers one TCR beta chain sequence. Its specificity is not known. Clones were read by immunoSEQ multiplex PCR, and TCRdb kept only the in-frame ones, dropping some. The table lists about 340,000 clones, more than 85% of them singletons, with 4.5% to 7% in the top ten. The data derive from a study of brain T cells in children with intractable seizures. Study-wide findings and caveats: Only CDR3 sequence similarity suggested viral specificity, without known HCMV serostatus. Pre- and post-surgery blood differed in depth, so pre-surgery absences may be undersampling.

Documented time point: blood from clinic visit 5 months post-surgery; TSC patient then seizure free. Sequencing was limited to surgery cases with top T cell transcript signatures in brain tissue. Patients received at least one anti-epileptic drug before surgery. Trimming shortened V by 4 bases and J by 2 bases, and 9 bases separated the two germline ends. The CDR3 loop spans 14 amino acids. Germline V lookup: CDR1 LGHDT, CDR2 YNNKEL (reference sequence). This chain uses TRBV3-1 (or the pseudogene TRBV3-2) with TRBJ1-3, with a tentative D call TRBD1 (5 bases). This clonotype was sampled from a boy under two years old with tuberous sclerosis and intractable seizures. This sample comprised peripheral blood, obtained 5 to 6 months after surgery. The CDR3 nucleotides read TGTGCCAGCAGCCCCCGGACACCTGGAAACACCATATATTTT. It yields the protein CASSPRTPGNTIYF.